The clone carrying this TCR beta chain occurred a few times. What it binds is unknown. TCRdb analysed the RT-PCR reads with MiXCR anew, one entry per CDR3 protein. Of about 780,000 distinct CDR3 sequences in the sample, under 20% were seen once. This CDR3 comprises 15 residues. The trim removed 4 bases at V and 4 bases at J, leaving 6 bases unmatched. Germline V lookup: CDR1 PRHDT, CDR2 FYEKMQ (reference sequence). The record originates from a study of response to subunit inactivated influenza vaccine. Study outcomes and limitations: Few additional T cells are recruited per seasonal influenza vaccination, authors suggested.

The chain has TRBV13 and TRBJ2-7; TRBD1 matches at 11 bases. Sequenced material: PBMCs from blood, taken roughly 5 days after vaccination. This TCR was sampled from a man between 45 and 60 years old who received an inactivated influenza vaccine. As DNA, the CDR3 is TGTGCCAGCAGCTCCCGGGGACAGGGGGGGTACGAGCAGTACTTC. Its translation is CASSSRGQGGYEQYF.